This entry features one T cell receptor beta chain sequence. This specimen comes from a study of blood T cell repertoires in COVID-19. Study details: Material from acute and convalescent COVID-19 was sourced from the United States, Italy and Spain.

V shed 2 bases and J shed 7 bases, with 11 bases lying between them. The V gene's germline CDR1 is MDHEN and CDR2 SYDVKM. The CDR3 sequence is 13 residues long. Source study methods: Reference gene primer amplification yielded estimated nucleated cell counts. Clones were read by immunoSEQ multiplex PCR, and TCRdb kept only the in-frame ones, dropping some. That table is the source of V, J and clone size, and D and trimming were worked out from the DNA. The sample lists around 90,000 clones, about 80% seen once, with 19% in the top ten. This rearrangement joins TRBV28 to TRBJ1-1; possible D gene TRBD1, 5 bases. The sequence derives from a human donor in a cohort sampled during active COVID-19. Source material: peripheral blood. Here the CDR3 reads CASSLLGHHEAFF. For the CDR3, the DNA is TGTGCCAGCAGTTTACTGGGGCACCATGAAGCTTTCTTT.